This TCR beta chain was documented in a study of regulatory T cells in long-lasting Graves disease. Study-wide findings and caveats: Between persistent patients, a few thousand public clonotypes were shared, exceeding the approximately 870 shared between new patients.

Time point reported: newly diagnosed GD, antithyroid drugs for less than 3 months. From PBMCs, RNA was extracted and then used to make the TCR library. From germline, CDR1 is SEHNR and CDR2 FQNEAQ (reference sequence). V shed 1 base and J shed 8 bases, with 11 bases lying between them. The CDR3 runs to 14 residues. Worth noting for this clonotype: Its antigen is not identified.

Arm-PCR with iRepertoire HTBI primers amplified the CDR3 regions for these TCR beta libraries. TCRdb re-derived calls from the multiplex PCR reads in MiXCR, one entry per CDR3 protein. The sample contains about half a million distinct CDR3 sequences, 12% of which appear only once. These sequences were also reported in another study, on T cells in Graves' hyperthyroidism and ophthalmopathy. That paper states: Blood also contained most expanded thyroid clonotypes above 0.001.

This TCR was sampled from a woman between 25 and 40 years old with Graves disease. V and J are TRBV7-9 and TRBJ2-2; the D is unclear. This sample comprised peripheral blood mononuclear cells (PBMCs), obtained at new diagnosis, from a patient treated with antithyroid drugs. The CDR3 region is CASSLGWAPGELFF. The CDR3 DNA sequence: TGTGCCAGCAGCTTAGGGTGGGCTCCGGGGGAGCTGTTTTTT.